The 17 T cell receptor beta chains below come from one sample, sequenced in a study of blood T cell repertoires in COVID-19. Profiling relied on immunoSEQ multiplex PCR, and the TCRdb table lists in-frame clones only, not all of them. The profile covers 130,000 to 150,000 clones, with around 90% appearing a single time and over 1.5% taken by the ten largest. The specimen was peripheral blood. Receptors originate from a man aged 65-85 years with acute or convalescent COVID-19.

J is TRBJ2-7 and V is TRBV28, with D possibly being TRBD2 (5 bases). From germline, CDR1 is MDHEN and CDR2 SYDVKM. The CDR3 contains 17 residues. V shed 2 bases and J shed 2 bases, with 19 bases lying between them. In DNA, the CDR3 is TGTGCCAGCAGTTTAGTGTCCGGGTGGGAGACTACCTACGAGCAGTACTTC. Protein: CASSLVSGWETTYEQYF.

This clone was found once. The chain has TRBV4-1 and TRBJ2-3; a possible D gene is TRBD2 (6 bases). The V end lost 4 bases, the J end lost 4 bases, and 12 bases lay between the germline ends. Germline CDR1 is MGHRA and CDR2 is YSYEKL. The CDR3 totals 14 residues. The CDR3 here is CASSPSRLADTQYF. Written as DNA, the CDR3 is TGCGCCAGCAGCCCCTCCAGACTAGCAGATACGCAGTATTTT.

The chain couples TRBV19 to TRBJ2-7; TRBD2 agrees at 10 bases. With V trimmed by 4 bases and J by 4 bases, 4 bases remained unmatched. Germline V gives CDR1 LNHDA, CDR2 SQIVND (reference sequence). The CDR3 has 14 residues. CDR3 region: CASSTPGLAYEQYF. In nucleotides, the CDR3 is TGTGCCAGTAGTACGCCGGGACTAGCGTACGAGCAGTACTTC.

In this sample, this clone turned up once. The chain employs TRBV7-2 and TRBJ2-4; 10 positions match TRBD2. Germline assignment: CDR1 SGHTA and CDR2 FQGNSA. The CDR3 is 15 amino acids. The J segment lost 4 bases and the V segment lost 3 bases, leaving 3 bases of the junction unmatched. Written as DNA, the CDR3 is TGTGCCAGCAGCTTCAGGACTAGCGGAAAAAACATTCAGTACTTC. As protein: CASSFRTSGKNIQYF.

The CDR3 loop is CASSQDGSSEKLFF. The CDR3 region has the DNA TGTGCCAGCAGCCAAGACGGGAGTAGTGAAAAACTGTTTTTT. The J gene is TRBJ1-4, the V gene TRBV4-2, with D uncertain. There are 14 residues in the CDR3. Trimming shortened V by 0 bases and J by 7 bases, and 9 bases separated the two germline ends. Per germline, CDR1 LGHNA and CDR2 YNFKEQ.

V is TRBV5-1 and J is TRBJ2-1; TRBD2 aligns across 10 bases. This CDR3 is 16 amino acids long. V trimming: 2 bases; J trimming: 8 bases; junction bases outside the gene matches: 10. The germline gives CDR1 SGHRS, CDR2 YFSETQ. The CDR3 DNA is TGCGCCAGCAGCTTCAGCGGGAGGGCCGATCGTTATGAGCAGTTCTTC. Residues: CASSFSGRADRYEQFF.

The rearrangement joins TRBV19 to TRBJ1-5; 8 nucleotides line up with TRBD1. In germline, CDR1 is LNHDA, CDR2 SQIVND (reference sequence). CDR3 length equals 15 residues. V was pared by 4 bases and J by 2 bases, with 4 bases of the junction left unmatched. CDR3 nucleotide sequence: TGTGCCAGTAGTAGACAGGGGCTAGGCAATCAGCCCCAGCATTTT. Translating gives CASSRQGLGNQPQHF.

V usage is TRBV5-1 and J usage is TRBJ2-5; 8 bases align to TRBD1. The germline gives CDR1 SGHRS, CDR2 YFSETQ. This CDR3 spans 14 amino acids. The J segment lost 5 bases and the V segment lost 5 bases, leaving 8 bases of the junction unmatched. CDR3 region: CASRPQGVGETQYF. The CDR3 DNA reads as TGCGCCAGCAGACCACAGGGGGTAGGGGAGACCCAGTACTTC. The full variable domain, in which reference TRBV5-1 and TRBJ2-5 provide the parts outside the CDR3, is KAGVTQTPRYLIKTRGQQVTLSCSPISGHRSVSWYQQTPGQGLQFLFEYFSETQRNKGNFPGRFSGRQFSNSRSEMNVSTLELGDSALYLCASRPQGVGETQYFGPGTRLLVL.

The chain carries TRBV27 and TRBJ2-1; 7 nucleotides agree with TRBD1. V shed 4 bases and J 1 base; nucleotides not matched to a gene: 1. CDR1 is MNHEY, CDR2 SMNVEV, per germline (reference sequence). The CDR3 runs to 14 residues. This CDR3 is CASSWGQSYNEQFF. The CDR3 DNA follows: TGTGCCAGCAGTTGGGGACAGTCCTACAATGAGCAGTTCTTC.

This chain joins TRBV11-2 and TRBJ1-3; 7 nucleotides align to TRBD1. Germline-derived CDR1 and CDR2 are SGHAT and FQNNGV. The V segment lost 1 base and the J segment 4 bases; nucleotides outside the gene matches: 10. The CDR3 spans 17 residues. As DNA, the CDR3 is TGTGCCAGCAGCTTAGGCTTCACCGGGACAGCCGGAAACACCATATATTTT. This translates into CASSLGFTGTAGNTIYF.

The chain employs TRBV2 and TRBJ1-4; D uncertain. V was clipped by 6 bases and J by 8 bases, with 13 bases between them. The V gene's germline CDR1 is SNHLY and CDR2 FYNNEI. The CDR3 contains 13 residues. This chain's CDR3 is CASREVFGEKLFF. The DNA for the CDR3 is TGTGCCAGCAGGGAGGTATTTGGGGAAAAACTGTTTTTT.

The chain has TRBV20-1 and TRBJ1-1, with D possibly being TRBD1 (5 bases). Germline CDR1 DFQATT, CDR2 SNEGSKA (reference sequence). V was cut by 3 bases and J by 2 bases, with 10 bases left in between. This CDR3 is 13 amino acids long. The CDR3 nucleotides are TGCAGTGCTAGTCCCCAGGGAAACACTGAAGCTTTCTTT. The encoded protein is CSASPQGNTEAFF.

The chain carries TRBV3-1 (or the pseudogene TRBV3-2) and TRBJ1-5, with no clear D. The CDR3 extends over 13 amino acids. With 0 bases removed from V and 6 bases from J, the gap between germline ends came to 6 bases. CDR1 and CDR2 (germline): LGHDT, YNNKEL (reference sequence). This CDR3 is CASSQDPRQPQHF. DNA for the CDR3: TGTGCCAGCAGCCAAGATCCGCGTCAGCCCCAGCATTTT.

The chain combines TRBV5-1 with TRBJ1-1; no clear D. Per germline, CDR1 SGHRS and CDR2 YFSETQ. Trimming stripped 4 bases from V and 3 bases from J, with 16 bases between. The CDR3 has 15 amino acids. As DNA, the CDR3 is TGCGCCAGCAGCCTTCGGACTGCTGTCGACACTGAAGCTTTCTTT. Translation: CASSLRTAVDTEAFF.

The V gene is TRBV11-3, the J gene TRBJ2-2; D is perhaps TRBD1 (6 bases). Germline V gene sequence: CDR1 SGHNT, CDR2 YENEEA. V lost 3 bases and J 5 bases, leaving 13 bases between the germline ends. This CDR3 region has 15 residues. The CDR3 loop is CASSFMGAGTGELFF. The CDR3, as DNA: TGTGCCAGCAGCTTTATGGGGGCGGGTACCGGGGAGCTGTTTTTT.

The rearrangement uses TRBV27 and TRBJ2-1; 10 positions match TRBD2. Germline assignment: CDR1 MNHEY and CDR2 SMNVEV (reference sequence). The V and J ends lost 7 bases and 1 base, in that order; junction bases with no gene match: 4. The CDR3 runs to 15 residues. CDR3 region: CASIDSGRSYNEQFF. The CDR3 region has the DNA TGTGCCAGCATCGATAGCGGGAGGTCCTACAATGAGCAGTTCTTC.

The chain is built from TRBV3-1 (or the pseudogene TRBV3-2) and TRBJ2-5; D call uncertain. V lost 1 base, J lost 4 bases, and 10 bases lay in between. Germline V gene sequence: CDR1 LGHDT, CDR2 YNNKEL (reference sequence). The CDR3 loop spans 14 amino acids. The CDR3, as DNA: TGTGCCAGCAGCCAAGGTCTTAGATCAGAGACCCAGTACTTC. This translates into CASSQGLRSETQYF.